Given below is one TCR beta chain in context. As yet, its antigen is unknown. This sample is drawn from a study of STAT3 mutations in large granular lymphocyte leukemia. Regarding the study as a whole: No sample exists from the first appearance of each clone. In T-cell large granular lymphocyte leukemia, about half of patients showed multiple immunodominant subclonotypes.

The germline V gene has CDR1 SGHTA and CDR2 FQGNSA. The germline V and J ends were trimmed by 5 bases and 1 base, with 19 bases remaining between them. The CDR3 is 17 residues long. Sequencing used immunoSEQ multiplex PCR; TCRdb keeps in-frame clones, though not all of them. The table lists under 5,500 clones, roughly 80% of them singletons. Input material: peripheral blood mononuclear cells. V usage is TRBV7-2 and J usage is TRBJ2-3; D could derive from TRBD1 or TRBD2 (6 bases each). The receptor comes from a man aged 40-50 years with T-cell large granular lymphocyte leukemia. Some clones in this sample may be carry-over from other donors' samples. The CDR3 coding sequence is TGTGCCAGCAGCATACAGCTGGGGGGCGCAGGCACAGATACGCAGTATTTT. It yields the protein CASSIQLGGAGTDTQYF.